This TCR beta chain was profiled in a study of T-cell memory formation after mild COVID-19. The length of the CDR3 is 12 residues. CDR1 and CDR2 (germline): SQVTM, ANQGSEA. V lost 7 bases and J lost 0; bases outside the gene matches: 2. MiXCR, applied by TCRdb to the 5' RACE reads, yields one record per CDR3 protein. The data show approximately 570,000 distinct CDR3 sequences, 18% seen once. Turning to this clonotype: A much larger clonotype is one base distant, so this may be a read error.

This chain links TRBV29-1 with TRBJ2-5, with 7 bases matching TRBD1. Sequencing was carried out using PBMCs or a T cell subset sorted from them (not recorded which). The clonotype was recovered from an adult woman who had mild COVID-19 (a few samples of this study predate the infection). Cell type and time point are not known. CDR3 in amino acids: CSADRDQETQYF. Here the CDR3 DNA reads TGCAGCGCTGACAGGGACCAAGAGACCCAGTACTTC. The full variable domain, with the rest looked up from reference TRBV29-1 and TRBJ2-5, is SAVISQKPSRDICQRGTSLTIQCQVDSQVTMMFWYRQQPGQSLTLIATANQGSEATYESGFVIDKFPISRPNLTFSTLTVSNMSPEDSSIYLCSADRDQETQYFGPGTRLLVL.